The 28 T cell receptor beta chains listed next were all sequenced from one sample in a study of cytomegalovirus exposure and HLA in healthy donors. It was with 60 Vbeta and 13 Jbeta primers that the PCR ran. TCRdb keeps only in-frame clones here, not all; method: immunoSEQ multiplex PCR. Here the sample spans 80,000 to 100,000 clones, roughly 70% being singletons. Source material: PBMCs. These TCRs come from a woman aged 18-29 years in good health and CMV-seropositive.

This clone was observed a handful of times. This chain connects TRBV6-6 to TRBJ2-5, with D perhaps matching TRBD1 (6 bases). Germline CDR1 reads MNHNY; CDR2 reads SVGAGI (reference sequence). CDR3 size: 16 residues. V lost 0 bases, J lost 5 bases, and 16 bases lay in between. The DNA of the CDR3 is TGTGCCAGCAGTTACTCCCCTGAGGGGGTAGGGGAGACCCAGTACTTC. Translating gives CASSYSPEGVGETQYF.

V and J are TRBV6-5 and TRBJ1-3; no clear D. Per germline, CDR1 MNHEY and CDR2 SVGAGI. This CDR3 has 12 amino acids. V lost 8 bases, J lost 0 bases, and 5 bases lay in between. The CDR3, as DNA: TGTGCCAGCCTGAGCTCTGGAAACACCATATATTTT. Amino acids: CASLSSGNTIYF.

This clone has only a few counts. The chain joins TRBV4-3 to TRBJ2-6; D is perhaps TRBD2 (6 bases). Trimming took 4 bases from V and 4 from J, leaving 14 bases between them. The CDR3 runs 16 residues. Germline CDR1 and CDR2: LGHNA and YSLEER. This chain's CDR3 is CASSPSPGEGANVLTF. The DNA of the CDR3 is TGCGCCAGCAGCCCCTCCCCGGGGGAAGGGGCCAACGTCCTGACTTTC.

This chain connects TRBV7-2 to TRBJ1-5, with 7 bases fitting TRBD1. This CDR3 is built from 16 residues. Germline-derived CDR1 and CDR2 are SGHTA and FQGNSA. V dropped 0 bases and J dropped 3; count of bases not matched to a gene: 5. As DNA, the CDR3 is TGTGCCAGCAGCTTAGCGGGCAGGGGGATCAATCAGCCCCAGCATTTT. Translation: CASSLAGRGINQPQHF.

This chain uses TRBV6-6 with TRBJ2-1, with 10 bases identical to TRBD2. Germline V lookup: CDR1 MNHNY, CDR2 SVGAGI (reference sequence). The CDR3 loop spans 16 amino acids. The V segment lost 2 bases and the J segment 4 bases; nucleotides outside the gene matches: 5. Here the CDR3 DNA reads TGTGCCAGCAGTTACCGCACTAGCGGGGCGTACAATGAGCAGTTCTTC. Its protein is CASSYRTSGAYNEQFF.

The chain combines TRBV12-5 with TRBJ2-2; TRBD2 matches at 8 bases. The CDR3 is 16 amino acids. The V and J ends lost 0 bases and 4 bases, in that order; junction bases with no gene match: 4. Germline V lookup: CDR1 LGHNT, CDR2 FRNRAP. This CDR3 is CASGLVLSGVTGELFF. The CDR3 DNA reads TGTGCTAGTGGTTTGGTACTTAGCGGGGTCACCGGGGAGCTGTTTTTT.

The CDR3 nucleotides are TGTGCCAGCAGCTTAAGAGGGCTAGCCGCCTACAATGAGCAGTTCTTC. This sequence encodes CASSLRGLAAYNEQFF. The J gene is TRBJ2-1, the V gene TRBV7-2, with a possible D match to TRBD2 (5 bases). The CDR3 loop spans 16 amino acids. Per the germline V gene, CDR1 is SGHTA and CDR2 is FQGNSA. The V and J ends lost 2 bases and 2 bases respectively, with 13 bases between them.

The sample holds a few counts of this clone. The V gene is TRBV7-3, the J gene TRBJ2-1; 9 bases line up with TRBD1. V was clipped by 5 bases and J by 5 bases; unmatched bases: 4. The CDR3 contains 14 residues. Germline V gene lookup returns CDR1 SGHTA and CDR2 FQGTGA. The CDR3 reads CASSNRTGDNEQFF. Here the CDR3 DNA reads TGTGCCAGCAGCAACCGGACAGGGGACAATGAGCAGTTCTTC. Full variable domain (outside the CDR3, taken from reference TRBV7-3 and TRBJ2-1): GAGVSQTPSNKVTEKGKYVELRCDPISGHTALYWYRQSLGQGPEFLIYFQGTGAADDSGLPNDRFFAVRPEGSVSTLKIQRTERGDSAVYLCASSNRTGDNEQFFGPGTRLTVL.

The chain couples TRBV5-1 to TRBJ1-2; unclear D gene. V gave up 4 bases and J gave up 6 bases, with 7 bases separating them. CDR3 length: 11 residues. The germline V gene has CDR1 SGHRS and CDR2 YFSETQ. The CDR3 is CASSEGNGYTF. The CDR3 DNA is TGCGCCAGCAGCGAGGGAAATGGCTACACCTTC.

The chain employs TRBV6-5 and TRBJ1-1; D is ambiguous. The germline gives CDR1 MNHEY, CDR2 SVGAGI. The CDR3 sequence is 13 residues long. V dropped 0 bases and J dropped 5 bases, with 7 bases sitting between them. Written as DNA, the CDR3 is TGTGCCAGCAGTTACTCGAGTCGGACTGAAGCTTTCTTT. Encoded protein: CASSYSSRTEAFF.

The chain is built from TRBV6-5 and TRBJ2-1; 12 bases are shared with TRBD2. V lost 0 bases and J lost 6; bases outside the gene matches: 3. Germline values: CDR1 MNHEY, CDR2 SVGAGI. The CDR3 extends over 16 amino acids. CDR3: CASSYSLAGGSNEQFF. CDR3 coding DNA: TGTGCCAGCAGTTACTCCCTAGCGGGAGGGAGCAATGAGCAGTTCTTC.

V usage is TRBV6-1 and J usage is TRBJ1-3; TRBD1 matches 8 bases. V lost 4 bases to trimming and J lost 0 bases; unmatched junction nucleotides: 8. The CDR3 consists of 17 residues. Germline V gene lookup returns CDR1 MNHNS and CDR2 SASEGT. The CDR3 DNA reads TGTGCCAGCAGTGCTCGAGGACAGGGCCTCTCTGGAAACACCATATATTTT. This codes for CASSARGQGLSGNTIYF.

This sequence joins TRBV6-4 and TRBJ2-2; a weak D match, TRBD1 (5 bases). This CDR3 comprises 13 residues. CDR1 and CDR2 from the germline V gene are MRHNA and SNTAGT. V was clipped by 4 bases and J by 6 bases, with 9 bases between them. CDR3 sequence (DNA): TGTGCCAGCAGTGGTCAGGGTTCCGGGGAGCTGTTTTTT. Translating it yields CASSGQGSGELFF.

This clone was detected only once. The V and J genes are TRBV7-2 and TRBJ2-7; D is ambiguous. V lost 0 bases and J lost 1, with 10 bases in between. The CDR3 is 15 amino acids. Germline values: CDR1 SGHTA, CDR2 FQGNSA. The DNA of the CDR3 is TGTGCCAGCAGCTTAGCGCCGATAGAATCCTACGAGCAGTACTTC. Protein product: CASSLAPIESYEQYF.

The rearrangement joins TRBV7-2 to TRBJ2-1; D is possibly TRBD1 (5 bases). Germline values: CDR1 SGHTA, CDR2 FQGNSA. V lost 7 bases and J 4 bases, leaving 5 bases between the germline ends. The length of the CDR3 is 11 residues. This CDR3 reads CASNRYNEQFF. The CDR3 DNA reads as TGTGCCAGCAACAGGTACAATGAGCAGTTCTTC.

The chain uses TRBV7-9 and TRBJ1-1; no definite D call. The CDR3 totals 13 residues. The V end lost 2 bases, the J end lost 5 bases, and 9 bases lay between the germline ends. Germline CDR1 reads SEHNR; CDR2 reads FQNEAQ (reference sequence). Written as DNA, the CDR3 is TGTGCCAGCAGCTTAACCGCTATAACTGAAGCTTTCTTT. Protein sequence: CASSLTAITEAFF.

This clone has just a few counts. The rearrangement joins TRBV19 to TRBJ1-5; TRBD1 matches at 7 bases. The trim removed 6 bases at V and 5 bases at J, leaving 7 bases unmatched. The CDR3 extends over 14 amino acids. From germline, CDR1 is LNHDA and CDR2 SQIVND (reference sequence). As DNA, the CDR3 is TGTGCCAGTAGGGGGACAGAGAAACATCAGCCCCAGCATTTT. It translates to CASRGTEKHQPQHF.

The rearrangement uses TRBV29-1 and TRBJ2-2; 8 bases line up with TRBD2. Germline CDR1 SQVTM, CDR2 ANQGSEA. The CDR3 covers 13 residues. Trimming at V came to 6 bases and at J to 5 bases, leaving 5 bases not matched to a gene. The CDR3 sequence: CSVDSGSTGELFF. The DNA for the CDR3 is TGCAGCGTGGACAGCGGGAGTACCGGGGAGCTGTTTTTT.

The V call is TRBV28, the J call TRBJ1-1, with D possibly TRBD1 on 5 matching bases. Germline V gene lookup returns CDR1 MDHEN and CDR2 SYDVKM. This CDR3 contains 14 residues. V lost 2 bases and J lost 4, with 11 bases in between. CDR3 residues: CASSLTYRSTEAFF. The DNA for the CDR3 is TGTGCCAGCAGTTTAACGTACAGGTCCACTGAAGCTTTCTTT.

The V gene is TRBV29-1, the J gene TRBJ1-2; no definite D call. The germline V gene encodes CDR1 SQVTM and CDR2 ANQGSEA. The ends were cut back, 5 bases at V and 4 bases at J, with 11 bases in the middle. This CDR3 comprises 12 residues. This CDR3 reads CSVSVPGYGYTF. DNA of the CDR3: TGCAGCGTTAGTGTGCCGGGCTATGGCTACACCTTC.

The chain couples TRBV2 to TRBJ2-7; TRBD2 might be the D (5 bases). Germline V CDR1 and CDR2: SNHLY, FYNNEI. V was trimmed by 7 bases and J by 3 bases, leaving 7 bases between them. The CDR3 length is 11 residues. CDR3 sequence: CASNSGYEQYF. The DNA for the CDR3 is TGTGCCAGCAACAGCGGCTACGAGCAGTACTTC. The full variable domain, its missing parts supplied by reference TRBV2 and TRBJ2-7, is EPEVTQTPSHQVTQMGQEVILRCVPISNHLYFYWYRQILGQKVEFLVSFYNNEISEKSEIFDDQFSVERPDGSNFTLKIRSTKLEDSAMYFCASNSGYEQYFGPGTRLTVT.

The V call is TRBV13, the J call TRBJ2-7, with 7 bases fitting TRBD2. CDR3 length: 15 residues. Germline CDR1 PRHDT, CDR2 FYEKMQ (reference sequence). V gave up 5 bases and J gave up 6 bases; unmatched junction bases: 13. Here the CDR3 DNA reads TGTGCCAGCAGCCTACGGGGAGGGGCAGGCGGCGAGCAGTACTTC. It codes for CASSLRGGAGGEQYF.

The genes are TRBV7-3 and TRBJ2-1, with D possibly TRBD1 on 6 matching bases. The germline gives CDR1 SGHTA, CDR2 FQGTGA. V shed 1 base and J shed 6 bases, with 7 bases lying between them. The CDR3 contains 13 residues. CDR3 DNA: TGTGCCAGCAGCTTAAACAGGGCCAATGAGCAGTTCTTC. Translated, it gives CASSLNRANEQFF.

The V call is TRBV5-6, the J call TRBJ2-1; D call uncertain. This CDR3 is built from 12 residues. V lost 6 bases and J lost 4, with 8 bases in between. Per germline, CDR1 SGHDT and CDR2 YYEEEE. The CDR3 is CASKLRYNEQFF. CDR3 in DNA: TGTGCCAGCAAGCTGAGGTACAATGAGCAGTTCTTC.

This clone was observed once. The J gene is TRBJ2-3, the V gene TRBV4-1; 8 bases align to TRBD1. The germline V gene encodes CDR1 MGHRA and CDR2 YSYEKL. The ends lost 5 bases at V and 1 base at J; junction bases unmatched: 5. CDR3 length equals 15 residues. The CDR3 coding sequence is TGCGCCAGCAGCGTCACAGGGGGACGCACAGATACGCAGTATTTT. Protein product: CASSVTGGRTDTQYF.

The chain uses TRBV5-1 and TRBJ2-2; 7 nucleotides line up with TRBD1. The germline V gene encodes CDR1 SGHRS and CDR2 YFSETQ. The CDR3 consists of 15 residues. The V segment lost 4 bases and the J segment 0 bases; nucleotides outside the gene matches: 3. CDR3 protein: CASSRDSSNTGELFF. The CDR3 region has the DNA TGCGCCAGCAGCCGGGACAGTTCGAACACCGGGGAGCTGTTTTTT.

This chain uses TRBV5-1 with TRBJ1-2; D is ambiguous. CDR1 and CDR2 (germline): SGHRS, YFSETQ. V shed 4 bases and J shed 8 bases, with 24 bases lying between them. The CDR3 is made up of 16 amino acids. As DNA, the CDR3 is TGCGCCAGCAGCCAAGATGGCCCCGACGGGGTCGAGGGCTACACCTTC. Encoded protein: CASSQDGPDGVEGYTF.

This rearrangement joins TRBV10-3 to TRBJ1-1; D remains ambiguous. The length of the CDR3 is 15 residues. Germline V lookup: CDR1 ENHRY, CDR2 SYGVKD. V lost 0 bases and J 5 bases, leaving 13 bases between the germline ends. The CDR3 nucleotides read TGTGCCATCAGTGAGTCGATGAGGCCCCCTACTGAAGCTTTCTTT. As protein: CAISESMRPPTEAFF.